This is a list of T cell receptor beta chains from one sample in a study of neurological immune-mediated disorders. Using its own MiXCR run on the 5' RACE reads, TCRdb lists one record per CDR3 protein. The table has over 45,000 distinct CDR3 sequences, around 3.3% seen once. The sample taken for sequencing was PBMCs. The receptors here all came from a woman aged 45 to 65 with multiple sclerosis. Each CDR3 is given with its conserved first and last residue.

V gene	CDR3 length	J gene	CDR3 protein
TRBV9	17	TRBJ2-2	CASSVAGTVSNTGELFF
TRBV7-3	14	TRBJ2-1	CASSWNAAYNEQFF
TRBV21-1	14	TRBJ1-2	CAPSNRRPGTGYTF
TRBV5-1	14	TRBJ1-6	CASSSGGKSSPLHF
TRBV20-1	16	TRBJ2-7	CSARASRTGANYEQYF
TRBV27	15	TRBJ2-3	CVSSSWTGRTDTQYF
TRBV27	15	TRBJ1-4	CASMPGTADNEKLFF
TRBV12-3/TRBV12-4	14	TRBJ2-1	CASSPSGGANEQFF
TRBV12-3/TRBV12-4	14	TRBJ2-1	CASSIAGGRNEQFF
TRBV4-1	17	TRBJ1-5	CASSQGPRQGSNQPQHF
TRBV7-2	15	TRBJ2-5	CASSLVYRGIETQYF
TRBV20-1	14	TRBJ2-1	CSAMGLDDYNEQFF
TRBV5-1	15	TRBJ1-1	CASSLVDILNTEAFF
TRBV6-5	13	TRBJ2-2	CASSYRQTGELFF
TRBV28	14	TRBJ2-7	CASSPFSSGVAQYF
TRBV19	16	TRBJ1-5	CASRVIGGAGGQPQHF
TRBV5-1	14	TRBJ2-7	CASSATFAQGAQYF
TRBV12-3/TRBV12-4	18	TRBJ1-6	CASSFFVSVVGYNSPLHF
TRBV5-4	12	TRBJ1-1	CAMGGQNTEAFF
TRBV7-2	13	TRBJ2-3	CASSFTNPDTQYF
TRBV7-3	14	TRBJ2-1	CASSFGSGYNEQFF
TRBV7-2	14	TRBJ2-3	CASSGTSPIDTQYF
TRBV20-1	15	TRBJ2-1	CSARSTSGNYNEQFF
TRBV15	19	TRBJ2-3	CATSRVTLWRKQGTDTQYF
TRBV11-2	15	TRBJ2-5	CASTPLRGAQETQYF
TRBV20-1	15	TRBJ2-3	CSALRSSGNTDTQYF
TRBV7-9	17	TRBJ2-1	CASSSGGAAGGSDEQFF
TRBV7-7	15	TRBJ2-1	CASSDPGTGGNEQFF
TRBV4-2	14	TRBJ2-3	CASSLPGGTDTQYF
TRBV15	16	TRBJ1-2	CATSRSGQGGNYGYTF
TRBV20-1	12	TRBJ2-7	CSARPLAYEQYF
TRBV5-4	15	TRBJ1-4	CASSQTGGAPRKLFF
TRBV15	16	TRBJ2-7	CATSRDRTTGSHEQYF
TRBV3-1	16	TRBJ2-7	CASSQEGTELSPEQYF
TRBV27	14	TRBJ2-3	CASRISGAPDTQYF
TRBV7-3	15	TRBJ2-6	CASSSSPGGANVLTF
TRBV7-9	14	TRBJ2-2	CASKITANTGELFF
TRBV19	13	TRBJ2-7	CASSTSGGDEQYF
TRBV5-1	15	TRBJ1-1	CASGWGQEGNTEAFF
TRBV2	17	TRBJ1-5	CASRPRTGDLGNQPQHF
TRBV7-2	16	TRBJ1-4	CASSLVGTATNEKLFF
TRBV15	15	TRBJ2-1	CATSRERGSYNEQFF
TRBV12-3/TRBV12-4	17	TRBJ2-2	CASSRLGTGKPAGELFF
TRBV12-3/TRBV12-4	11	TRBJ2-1	CASSLFVEQFF
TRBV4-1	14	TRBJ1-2	CASSQPRQGHGYTF
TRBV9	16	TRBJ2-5	CASSVGTGLNPETQYF
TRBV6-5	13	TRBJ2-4	CASKEIAKNIQYF
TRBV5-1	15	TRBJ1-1	CASSPGTERATEAFF
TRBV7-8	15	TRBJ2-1	CASSSSSGLLGEQFF
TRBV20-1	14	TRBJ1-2	CSALPGGEVLGYTF
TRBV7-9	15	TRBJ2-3	CASSLMGFSTDTQYF